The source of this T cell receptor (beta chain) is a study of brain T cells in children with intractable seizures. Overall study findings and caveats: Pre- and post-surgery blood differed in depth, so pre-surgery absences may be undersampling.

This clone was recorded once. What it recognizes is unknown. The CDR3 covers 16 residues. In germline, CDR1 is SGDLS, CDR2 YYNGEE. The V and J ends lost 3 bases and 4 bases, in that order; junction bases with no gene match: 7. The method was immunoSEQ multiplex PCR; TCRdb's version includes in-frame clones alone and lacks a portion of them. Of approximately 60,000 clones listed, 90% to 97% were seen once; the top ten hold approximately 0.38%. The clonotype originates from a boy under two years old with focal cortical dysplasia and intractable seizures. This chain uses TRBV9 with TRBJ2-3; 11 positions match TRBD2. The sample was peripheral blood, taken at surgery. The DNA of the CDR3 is TGTGCCAGCAGCGCCGTACTAGCGGGAGTATCAGATACGCAGTATTTT. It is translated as CASSAVLAGVSDTQYF.